Presented here are 7 T cell receptor beta chains from one specimen sequenced in a study of T cell responses to AZD1222 COVID-19 vaccine. Sequencing was performed with immunoSEQ multiplex PCR; in TCRdb, only in-frame clones are kept and a portion is missing. Of 95,000 to 150,000 clones in the sample, roughly nine tenths were seen once. Material: peripheral blood, obtained on day 0 of AZD1222 vaccination. The source is an adult in good health.

The chain joins TRBV6-2 or TRBV6-3 to TRBJ2-7; no clear D. Trimming removed 2 bases at V and 5 bases at J, with 10 bases between. CDR3 length equals 13 residues. The germline gives CDR1 MNHEY, CDR2 SVGEGT. The CDR3 region has the DNA TGTGCCAGCAGTTACGTAGCAACCCACGAGCAGTACGTC. It translates to CASSYVATHEQYV.

The V call is TRBV11-1, the J call TRBJ2-6; 9 nucleotides agree with TRBD1. The CDR3 runs to 16 residues. The germline V gene has CDR1 SGHAT and CDR2 FQDESV (reference sequence). After removal of 2 bases from V and 2 bases from J, the junction contained 1 base not matched to a gene. Here the CDR3 reads CASSLRTGAGANVLTF. CDR3 nucleotide sequence: TGTGCCAGCAGCTTAAGGACAGGGGCTGGGGCCAACGTCCTGACTTTC.

The chain recombines TRBV2 with TRBJ2-1; TRBD2 might be the D (7 bases). This CDR3 contains 14 residues. Germline V gives CDR1 SNHLY, CDR2 FYNNEI. V was cut by 4 bases and J by 10 bases, with 17 bases left in between. CDR3 loop: CASSGTWGGREQFF. The DNA of the CDR3 is TGTGCCAGCAGTGGAACCTGGGGGGGGCGCGAGCAGTTCTTC.

The chain couples TRBV13 to TRBJ2-1; D is perhaps TRBD2 (5 bases). In germline, CDR1 is PRHDT, CDR2 FYEKMQ (reference sequence). The CDR3 is 16 residues long. Trimming took 3 bases from V and 5 from J, leaving 17 bases between them. In DNA, the CDR3 is TGTGCCAGCAGCTTCCCCCCATACGGGCGGGACAATGAGCAGTTCTTC. Translated: CASSFPPYGRDNEQFF.

V and J are TRBV7-9 and TRBJ2-2; D not certain. Germline CDR1 SEHNR, CDR2 FQNEAQ (reference sequence). This CDR3 contains 12 residues. The V end lost 5 bases, the J end lost 3 bases, and 4 bases lay between the germline ends. The CDR3 region is CASSRDTGELFF. The CDR3 DNA is TGTGCCAGCAGCCGGGACACCGGGGAGCTGTTTTTT.

The chain uses TRBV30 and TRBJ2-7, with a possible D match to TRBD1 (6 bases). V shed 0 bases and J shed 3 bases, with 21 bases lying between them. Per germline, CDR1 GTSNPN and CDR2 SVGIG (reference sequence). The CDR3 length is 17 residues. CDR3 coding DNA: TGTGCCTGGAGTGTAAGTGGGGACATAAAACCCTACTACGAGCAGTACGTC. Translation: CAWSVSGDIKPYYEQYV.

The chain carries TRBV19 and TRBJ2-1; D uncertain. Germline V gives CDR1 LNHDA, CDR2 SQIVND (reference sequence). The CDR3 length is 15 residues. Trimming took 3 bases from V and 0 from J, leaving 9 bases between them. The chain's CDR3 is CASSMGSRSYNEQFF. In DNA, the CDR3 is TGTGCCAGTAGTATGGGGTCCCGCTCCTACAATGAGCAGTTCTTC.